The 5 T cell receptor beta chains given below trace back to one sample, sequenced in a study of blood T cells in healthy people across ages. Primed by a sample-barcoded 5' primer and a J-beta primer mix, a second PCR proceeded for 7 to 11 cycles. From the 5' RACE reads, TCRdb called clonotypes with MiXCR, one entry per CDR3 protein. The table lists 2 million or so distinct CDR3 sequences, around half of them singletons. The sample comprised blood. These receptors were collected from a woman aged 35 to 49 in good health.

The genes are TRBV4-1 and TRBJ1-2, with a weak D call TRBD1 (5 bases). Germline V gives CDR1 MGHRA, CDR2 YSYEKL. The length of the CDR3 is 14 residues. V was pared by 1 base and J by 3 bases, with 9 bases between. Here the CDR3 DNA reads TGCGCCAGCAGCCAAGGGGGCCTGCACTATGGCTACACCTTC. It yields the protein CASSQGGLHYGYTF.

V is TRBV6-6 and J is TRBJ1-5, with D possibly being TRBD1 (5 bases). Germline V gives CDR1 MNHNY, CDR2 SVGAGI (reference sequence). The CDR3 totals 13 residues. Between the trimmed V and J ends, which lost 8 bases and 8 bases, there was a span of 16 bases. The chain's CDR3 is CASRWGEGEPQHF. CDR3 bases: TGTGCCAGCCGCTGGGGGGAGGGTGAGCCCCAGCATTTT.

The chain employs TRBV5-1 and TRBJ2-3; D may be TRBD2 (5 bases). Between the trimmed V and J ends, which lost 0 bases and 0 bases, there was a span of 11 bases. Germline V gene data show CDR1 as SGHRS and CDR2 as YFSETQ. This CDR3 is 16 amino acids long. The CDR3 sequence: CASSLVEETSTDTQYF. CDR3 bases: TGCGCCAGCAGCTTGGTGGAGGAAACTAGCACAGATACGCAGTATTTT.

J is TRBJ1-1 and V is TRBV7-6; D possibly corresponds to TRBD1 (5 bases). The ends were cut back, 5 bases at V and 7 bases at J, with 17 bases in the middle. The CDR3 totals 14 residues. Germline V gene sequence: CDR1 SGHVS, CDR2 FNYEAQ. The CDR3 nucleotides are TGTGCCAGCAGCCAGCTAAAGAGGGGAAGTGAAGCTTTCTTT. Its protein is CASSQLKRGSEAFF.

The V call is TRBV5-1, the J call TRBJ2-5, with 7 bases aligning to TRBD1. The CDR3 totals 16 residues. Trimming at V came to 4 bases and at J to 1 base, leaving 10 bases not matched to a gene. Germline lookup yields CDR1 SGHRS and CDR2 YFSETQ. The CDR3 loop is CASSPPLGTAQETQYF. In nucleotides, the CDR3 is TGCGCCAGCAGCCCTCCTCTTGGGACAGCCCAAGAGACCCAGTACTTC. Looking up the rest from reference TRBV5-1 and TRBJ2-5 gives the full variable domain: KAGVTQTPRYLIKTRGQQVTLSCSPISGHRSVSWYQQTPGQGLQFLFEYFSETQRNKGNFPGRFSGRQFSNSRSEMNVSTLELGDSALYLCASSPPLGTAQETQYFGPGTRLLVL.